A selection of T cell receptor beta chains follows, all from one sample in a study of CD8 T cells in Susac syndrome. TCRdb re-derived calls from the immunoSEQ multiplex PCR reads in MiXCR, one entry per CDR3 protein. In the table there are 200,000 or so distinct CDR3 sequences, 92% of which are singletons. Source material: CD8+ T cells from PBMCs. The receptors were gathered from a human donor with multiple sclerosis. Each CDR3 is given with its conserved first and last residue. Fields, in order: J gene, clone size, CDR3 length, V gene, D gene, CDR3 protein, CDR3 DNA. A D gene is named only where the DNA matches it firmly. Size values are once, few and many counts, or a class for expanded clones, and some rows have none.

J: TRBJ2-1
size: -
length: 13
V: TRBV6-5
D: TRBD2
CDR3: CASSNLAGGLQFF
DNA: TGTGCCAGCAGTAATCTAGCGGGAGGCTTGCAGTTCTTC

J: TRBJ1-2
size: -
length: 15
V: TRBV12-3/TRBV12-4
D: TRBD1
CDR3: CASSDRDRANYGYTF
DNA: TGTGCCAGCAGCGACCGGGACAGGGCCAACTATGGCTACACCTTC

J: TRBJ2-2
size: -
length: 14
V: TRBV25-1
D: TRBD1
CDR3: CASTGTENTGELFF
DNA: TGTGCCAGCACCGGGACAGAGAACACCGGGGAGCTGTTTTTT

J: TRBJ1-1
size: -
length: 13
V: TRBV27
D: -
CDR3: CASGFPTNTEAFF
DNA: TGTGCCAGCGGTTTCCCGACGAACACTGAAGCTTTCTTT

J: TRBJ2-2
size: -
length: 13
V: TRBV10-2
D: -
CDR3: CASSGSNTGELFF
DNA: TGCGCCAGCAGTGGCTCTAACACCGGGGAGCTGTTTTTT

J: TRBJ1-2
size: -
length: 15
V: TRBV11-2
D: -
CDR3: CASSSRDGNFYGYTF
DNA: TGTGCCAGCAGCTCCCGAGACGGTAACTTCTATGGCTACACCTTC

J: TRBJ2-3
size: -
length: 12
V: TRBV20-1
D: -
CDR3: CSASGITDTQYF
DNA: TGCAGTGCTAGCGGGATCACAGATACGCAGTATTTT

J: TRBJ1-5
size: -
length: 14
V: TRBV6-5
D: -
CDR3: CASSYTGRNQPQHF
DNA: TGTGCCAGCAGTTACACGGGGCGCAATCAGCCCCAGCATTTT

J: TRBJ1-2
size: -
length: 14
V: TRBV21-1
D: -
CDR3: CASSPPGPRRGYTF
DNA: TGTGCCAGCAGTCCACCGGGCCCCCGGAGGGGCTACACCTTC

J: TRBJ2-5
size: once
length: 14
V: TRBV19
D: TRBD1
CDR3: CASSIFGTEETQYF
DNA: TGTGCCAGTAGTATATTCGGGACAGAAGAGACCCAGTACTTC

J: TRBJ2-2
size: -
length: 14
V: TRBV30
D: -
CDR3: CAWSGAGNTGELFF
DNA: TGTGCCTGGAGTGGAGCGGGGAACACCGGGGAGCTGTTTTTT

J: TRBJ2-1
size: -
length: 10
V: TRBV12-3/TRBV12-4
D: -
CDR3: CASGGPEQFF
DNA: TGTGCCAGCGGGGGCCCAGAGCAGTTCTTC

J: TRBJ2-1
size: -
length: 18
V: TRBV14
D: TRBD2
CDR3: CASSQGSLGLAAYNEQFF
DNA: TGTGCCAGCAGCCAGGGCTCTTTGGGACTAGCGGCCTACAATGAGCAGTTCTTC

J: TRBJ1-2
size: -
length: 14
V: TRBV20-1
D: -
CDR3: CSARDRSGDHGYTF
DNA: TGCAGTGCTAGAGATCGATCAGGGGACCATGGCTACACCTTC

J: TRBJ2-5
size: -
length: 13
V: TRBV6-5
D: -
CDR3: CASSRGGDETQYF
DNA: TGTGCCAGCAGCAGGGGGGGGGACGAGACCCAGTACTTC

J: TRBJ1-2
size: -
length: 14
V: TRBV19
D: TRBD1
CDR3: CASSIPPTGDGYTF
DNA: TGTGCCAGTAGTATTCCCCCGACAGGGGACGGCTACACCTTC

J: TRBJ1-1
size: once
length: 15
V: TRBV5-4
D: -
CDR3: CASSLAPPGETEAFF
DNA: TGTGCCAGCAGCTTGGCCCCCCCGGGTGAAACTGAAGCTTTCTTT

J: TRBJ2-7
size: -
length: 12
V: TRBV20-1
D: -
CDR3: CSVQADSYEQYF
DNA: TGCAGTGTCCAGGCCGACTCCTACGAGCAGTACTTC

J: TRBJ1-1
size: -
length: 14
V: TRBV29-1
D: -
CDR3: CSVEDGEGNTEAFF
DNA: TGCAGCGTTGAAGACGGGGAGGGGAACACTGAAGCTTTCTTT

J: TRBJ2-3
size: -
length: 15
V: TRBV6-5
D: -
CDR3: CASSYEGRRGDTQYF
DNA: TGTGCCAGCAGTTACGAGGGGAGGAGGGGTGATACGCAGTATTTT

J: TRBJ1-2
size: -
length: 14
V: TRBV25-1
D: TRBD1
CDR3: CASSEAGGGYGYTF
DNA: TGTGCCAGCAGTGAAGCAGGGGGGGGCTATGGCTACACCTTC

J: TRBJ1-6
size: -
length: 15
V: TRBV12-3/TRBV12-4
D: -
CDR3: CASSPQGSYNSPLHF
DNA: TGTGCCAGCAGTCCGCAGGGCTCCTATAATTCACCCCTCCACTTT

J: TRBJ2-1
size: -
length: 12
V: TRBV10-2
D: -
CDR3: CASKDVYNEQFF
DNA: TGCGCCAGCAAGGACGTCTACAATGAGCAGTTCTTC

J: TRBJ2-1
size: -
length: 16
V: TRBV12-3/TRBV12-4
D: -
CDR3: CASSPPPGRSYNEQFF
DNA: TGTGCCAGCAGCCCACCTCCAGGGCGCTCCTACAATGAGCAGTTCTTC

J: TRBJ2-2
size: -
length: 15
V: TRBV12-3/TRBV12-4
D: -
CDR3: CASVAVTRRPGELFF
DNA: TGTGCCAGCGTTGCAGTCACTAGAAGGCCCGGGGAGCTGTTTTTT

J: TRBJ2-1
size: -
length: 15
V: TRBV20-1
D: -
CDR3: CSATQGGVTYNEQFF
DNA: TGCAGTGCTACCCAAGGAGGGGTGACCTACAATGAGCAGTTCTTC

J: TRBJ1-5
size: -
length: 14
V: TRBV11-2
D: -
CDR3: CASSLDQYGQPQHF
DNA: TGTGCCAGCAGCTTAGATCAGTACGGGCAGCCCCAGCATTTT

J: TRBJ2-7
size: -
length: 14
V: TRBV7-9
D: -
CDR3: CASSSCGSGDEQYF
DNA: TGTGCCAGCAGCTCCTGCGGGTCCGGAGACGAGCAGTACTTC

J: TRBJ2-3
size: -
length: 13
V: TRBV12-3/TRBV12-4
D: -
CDR3: CASSTASPDTQYF
DNA: TGTGCCAGCTCGACCGCCTCCCCAGATACGCAGTATTTT

J: TRBJ2-3
size: -
length: 16
V: TRBV5-4
D: TRBD1
CDR3: CASSLIGQGPTDTQYF
DNA: TGTGCCAGCAGCTTGATTGGACAGGGACCCACAGATACGCAGTATTTT

J: TRBJ1-1
size: -
length: 15
V: TRBV7-9
D: -
CDR3: CASFAGDPRYTEAFF
DNA: TGTGCCAGCTTTGCCGGGGACCCACGGTACACTGAAGCTTTCTTT

J: TRBJ2-7
size: -
length: 16
V: TRBV5-1
D: TRBD1
CDR3: CASSFNRDRGWNEQYF
DNA: TGCGCCAGCAGTTTTAACCGGGACAGGGGATGGAACGAGCAGTACTTC

J: TRBJ2-1
size: -
length: 16
V: TRBV5-4
D: TRBD1
CDR3: CASSERGTGNYNEQFF
DNA: TGTGCCAGCAGCGAGAGAGGGACAGGGAACTACAATGAGCAGTTCTTC

J: TRBJ2-5
size: -
length: 15
V: TRBV2
D: TRBD1
CDR3: CASSEGQGIQETQYF
DNA: TGTGCCAGCAGTGAGGGACAGGGGATACAAGAGACCCAGTACTTC

J: TRBJ1-1
size: -
length: 14
V: TRBV20-1
D: -
CDR3: CSARSVGSNTEAFF
DNA: TGCAGTGCTAGATCAGTGGGTAGTAACACTGAAGCTTTCTTT

J: TRBJ2-3
size: once
length: 12
V: TRBV12-3/TRBV12-4
D: -
CDR3: CATTPRTDTQYF
DNA: TGTGCCACCACGCCCCGCACAGATACGCAGTATTTT

J: TRBJ1-6
size: -
length: 14
V: TRBV9
D: -
CDR3: CASSAWEGKSPLHF
DNA: TGTGCCAGCAGCGCGTGGGAGGGAAAGTCACCCCTCCACTTT

J: TRBJ2-5
size: -
length: 16
V: TRBV6-6
D: -
CDR3: CASNDEYLADQETQYF
DNA: TGTGCCAGCAACGATGAATATCTAGCAGACCAAGAGACCCAGTACTTC

J: TRBJ2-2
size: -
length: 14
V: TRBV6-2/TRBV6-3
D: -
CDR3: CASSDRQATGELFF
DNA: TGTGCCAGCAGTGACAGACAGGCGACCGGGGAGCTGTTTTTT

J: TRBJ1-2
size: -
length: 17
V: TRBV27
D: -
CDR3: CASSPIAPAGVTYGYTF
DNA: TGTGCCAGCAGTCCCATTGCCCCGGCAGGGGTCACCTATGGCTACACCTTC

J: TRBJ2-5
size: -
length: 15
V: TRBV5-4
D: TRBD2
CDR3: CASSLSGLARETQYF
DNA: TGTGCCAGCAGCTTGTCGGGACTAGCGAGGGAGACCCAGTACTTC

J: TRBJ2-1
size: once
length: 13
V: TRBV6-5
D: -
CDR3: CASSSIYDNEQFF
DNA: TGTGCCAGCAGTTCAATTTATGACAATGAGCAGTTCTTC

J: TRBJ2-7
size: -
length: 13
V: TRBV7-9
D: -
CDR3: CASSATGSYEQYF
DNA: TGTGCCAGCAGCGCGACAGGATCCTACGAGCAGTACTTC

J: TRBJ2-3
size: -
length: 16
V: TRBV7-8
D: -
CDR3: CASSAPGTSFTDTQYF
DNA: TGTGCCAGCAGCGCCCCCGGGACCAGCTTCACAGATACGCAGTATTTT

J: TRBJ1-2
size: -
length: 14
V: TRBV7-8
D: -
CDR3: CASSLADSSYGYTF
DNA: TGTGCCAGCAGCTTAGCAGACAGCAGCTATGGCTACACCTTC

J: TRBJ2-1
size: -
length: 13
V: TRBV10-3
D: -
CDR3: CAIRRDNHNEQFF
DNA: TGTGCCATCAGGCGGGACAACCACAATGAGCAGTTCTTC

J: TRBJ2-7
size: -
length: 15
V: TRBV5-6
D: -
CDR3: CASSPIGTASYEQYF
DNA: TGTGCCAGCAGCCCTATCGGGACGGCCTCCTACGAGCAGTACTTC

J: TRBJ2-1
size: -
length: 12
V: TRBV29-1
D: -
CDR3: CSAPSAGGEQFF
DNA: TGCAGCGCTCCCTCGGCTGGGGGTGAGCAGTTCTTC

J: TRBJ1-1
size: -
length: 14
V: TRBV6-6
D: -
CDR3: CASSYSPSNTEAFF
DNA: TGTGCCAGCAGTTACTCTCCGTCGAACACTGAAGCTTTCTTT

J: TRBJ2-7
size: -
length: 13
V: TRBV6-2/TRBV6-3
D: -
CDR3: CASSPDGSYEQYF
DNA: TGTGCCAGCAGCCCCGATGGGAGCTACGAGCAGTACTTC

J: TRBJ2-1
size: -
length: 17
V: TRBV27
D: -
CDR3: CASSLSPPGGSYNEQFF
DNA: TGTGCCAGCAGTTTATCTCCACCGGGCGGATCCTACAATGAGCAGTTCTTC

J: TRBJ2-7
size: -
length: 13
V: TRBV30
D: TRBD2
CDR3: CAWTVPSGSAQYF
DNA: TGTGCCTGGACCGTCCCTAGCGGGAGCGCGCAGTACTTC

J: TRBJ1-2
size: -
length: 14
V: TRBV12-3/TRBV12-4
D: TRBD1
CDR3: CASRADRDPYGYTF
DNA: TGTGCCAGCAGGGCGGACAGGGACCCATATGGCTACACCTTC

J: TRBJ2-1
size: -
length: 14
V: TRBV4-1
D: -
CDR3: CASSQVGGNNEQFF
DNA: TGCGCCAGCAGCCAAGTAGGCGGGAACAATGAGCAGTTCTTC

J: TRBJ1-3
size: -
length: 14
V: TRBV30
D: TRBD1
CDR3: CACTTGVSGNTIYF
DNA: TGTGCCTGCACAACAGGGGTCTCTGGAAACACCATATATTTT

J: TRBJ2-7
size: -
length: 13
V: TRBV29-1
D: -
CDR3: CSVVGGDSYEQYF
DNA: TGCAGCGTTGTCGGGGGGGACAGCTACGAGCAGTACTTC

J: TRBJ2-4
size: -
length: 15
V: TRBV9
D: -
CDR3: CASSVEGSAKNIQYF
DNA: TGTGCCAGCAGCGTAGAGGGGTCGGCCAAAAACATTCAGTACTTC

J: TRBJ2-1
size: -
length: 15
V: TRBV4-1
D: -
CDR3: CASSQGGSGRNEQFF
DNA: TGCGCCAGCAGCCAAGGAGGGTCGGGGCGCAATGAGCAGTTCTTC

J: TRBJ1-1
size: once
length: 15
V: TRBV9
D: -
CDR3: CASSVGTVMNTEAFF
DNA: TGTGCCAGCAGCGTAGGAACAGTGATGAACACTGAAGCTTTCTTT

J: TRBJ2-1
size: -
length: 12
V: TRBV11-2
D: -
CDR3: CASSFLSNEQFF
DNA: TGTGCCAGCAGCTTCCTCTCTAATGAGCAGTTCTTC